The 14 T cell receptor beta chains in this list originate from one sample, sequenced in a study of control samples from healthy donors and cancer patients. The method was immunoSEQ multiplex PCR; TCRdb's version includes in-frame clones alone and lacks a portion of them. Here the sample spans about 160,000 clones, just over 90% being singletons. The sequencing input was blood. The receptors were sampled from a woman aged 55-75 years in good health.

This chain connects TRBV7-9 to TRBJ1-2; tentatively, D is TRBD1 (6 bases). Germline V lookup: CDR1 SEHNR, CDR2 FQNEAQ (reference sequence). The length of the CDR3 is 13 residues. Deletions cut 4 bases from V and 6 bases from J, with 12 bases between. The CDR3 sequence is CASSSSGADGYTF. CDR3 in DNA: TGTGCCAGCAGCTCCTCAGGGGCGGATGGCTACACCTTC.

V usage is TRBV6-6 and J usage is TRBJ1-4, with 8 bases identical to TRBD1. The length of the CDR3 is 18 residues. V lost 5 bases and J lost 0; bases outside the gene matches: 11. Looked up from germline, CDR1 is MNHNY and CDR2 is SVGAGI (reference sequence). The CDR3 loop is CASSRSADRVPTNEKLFF. CDR3 nucleotide sequence: TGTGCCAGCAGTCGATCCGCGGACAGGGTACCAACTAATGAAAAACTGTTTTTT.

The chain is built from TRBV9 and TRBJ2-2, with TRBD2 identical over 7 bases. CDR3 length: 16 residues. With 4 bases clipped from V and 3 bases from J, the junction kept 9 bases outside the gene matches. Germline V gives CDR1 SGDLS, CDR2 YYNGEE. The CDR3 protein is CASSRGSGAYTGELFF. The CDR3 DNA is TGTGCCAGCAGCCGTGGGAGCGGGGCATACACCGGGGAGCTGTTTTTT. Using reference TRBV9 and TRBJ2-2 for the parts outside the CDR3, the full variable domain is DSGVTQTPKHLITATGQRVTLRCSPRSGDLSVYWYQQSLDQGLQFLIQYYNGEERAKGNILERFSAQQFPDLHSELNLSSLELGDSALYFCASSRGSGAYTGELFFGEGSRLTVL.

The chain employs TRBV18 and TRBJ2-3, with D perhaps matching TRBD2 (5 bases). CDR1 KGHSH and CDR2 LQKENI come from the germline V gene. The CDR3 has 13 amino acids. V lost 3 bases, J lost 5 bases, and 9 bases lay in between. The CDR3: CASSPPGEDTQYF. DNA for the CDR3: TGTGCCAGCTCACCCCCCGGGGAAGATACGCAGTATTTT.

The chain links TRBV24-1 to TRBJ2-3, with D maybe TRBD2 (5 bases). The germline V and J ends were trimmed by 3 bases and 1 base, with 7 bases remaining between them. CDR1 and CDR2 (germline): KGHDR, SFDVKD. There are 14 residues in the CDR3. The CDR3 DNA sequence: TGTGCCACCAGTGATCGGGGTGGCACAGATACGCAGTATTTT. Translated, it gives CATSDRGGTDTQYF.

The chain employs TRBV7-9 and TRBJ2-7, with TRBD1 matching over 8 bases. CDR1 and CDR2 (germline): SEHNR, FQNEAQ (reference sequence). The CDR3 consists of 15 residues. V shed 4 bases, J shed 3 bases, and the junction held 8 bases outside the gene matches. The CDR3 nucleotides are TGTGCCAGCAGCTCAGAGCAGGGGGCTCTCTACGAGCAGTACTTC. As protein: CASSSEQGALYEQYF.

J is TRBJ1-4 and V is TRBV19; unclear D gene. The V gene's germline CDR1 is LNHDA and CDR2 SQIVND (reference sequence). V was shortened by 0 bases and J by 8 bases, with 1 base between the two germline ends. CDR3 length: 11 amino acids. In nucleotides, the CDR3 is TGTGCCAGTAGTATAGAGGAAAAACTGTTTTTT. Translation: CASSIEEKLFF.

The chain carries TRBV9 and TRBJ2-7; D remains unclear. Germline V gene data show CDR1 as SGDLS and CDR2 as YYNGEE. The germline V and J ends were trimmed by 0 bases and 2 bases, with 12 bases remaining between them. The CDR3 runs 15 residues. CDR3 protein: CASSVVAKKPYEQYF. The CDR3 DNA reads as TGTGCCAGCAGCGTAGTGGCCAAAAAACCCTACGAGCAGTACTTC. Full variable domain (outside the CDR3, taken from reference TRBV9 and TRBJ2-7): DSGVTQTPKHLITATGQRVTLRCSPRSGDLSVYWYQQSLDQGLQFLIQYYNGEERAKGNILERFSAQQFPDLHSELNLSSLELGDSALYFCASSVVAKKPYEQYFGPGTRLTVT.

This chain connects TRBV11-2 to TRBJ1-2, with D possibly matching TRBD1 (5 bases). CDR3 length: 16 amino acids. Germline CDR1 SGHAT, CDR2 FQNNGV. V was pared by 0 bases and J by 8 bases, with 19 bases between. For the CDR3, the DNA is TGTGCCAGCAGCTTAGATCGGTCCCCGGGGCCGCGGGGCTACACCTTC. Amino acids: CASSLDRSPGPRGYTF. The full variable domain, in which reference TRBV11-2 and TRBJ1-2 provide the parts outside the CDR3, is EAGVAQSPRYKIIEKRQSVAFWCNPISGHATLYWYQQILGQGPKLLIQFQNNGVVDDSQLPKDRFSAERLKGVDSTLKIQPAKLEDSAVYLCASSLDRSPGPRGYTFGSGTRLTVV.

This chain uses TRBV6-5 with TRBJ1-2; 7 nucleotides agree with TRBD1. Germline CDR1 is MNHEY and CDR2 is SVGAGI. The CDR3 covers 12 residues. V lost 6 bases, J lost 8 bases, and 6 bases stayed unmatched. This CDR3 is CASSRGQEGYTF. The CDR3, as DNA: TGTGCCAGCAGCCGCGGACAGGAGGGCTACACCTTC.

The chain employs TRBV9 and TRBJ1-2, with D perhaps TRBD1 (5 bases). Germline-derived CDR1 and CDR2 are SGDLS and YYNGEE. This CDR3 is 12 amino acids long. With 5 bases removed from V and 7 bases from J, the gap between germline ends came to 12 bases. Here the CDR3 DNA reads TGTGCCAGCAGAACACAGGTCTCTGGCTACACCTTC. Translation: CASRTQVSGYTF.

This chain joins TRBV6-6 and TRBJ1-4, with 7 positions matching TRBD1. V was pared by 7 bases and J by 7 bases, with 15 bases of the junction left unmatched. The CDR3 spans 16 residues. In germline, CDR1 is MNHNY, CDR2 SVGAGI (reference sequence). This CDR3 is CASIRGQGEFREKLFF. CDR3 sequence (DNA): TGTGCCAGCATCCGGGGGCAGGGGGAGTTTCGTGAAAAACTGTTTTTT.

V usage is TRBV11-2 and J usage is TRBJ1-5; the D gene is possibly TRBD1 (5 bases). This CDR3 spans 13 amino acids. Trimming removed 5 bases from V and 3 bases from J, with 8 bases in between. The germline V gene encodes CDR1 SGHAT and CDR2 FQNNGV. CDR3 DNA sequence: TGTGCCAGCAGCCGACAGAACAATCAGCCCCAGCATTTT. Translation: CASSRQNNQPQHF.

This sequence joins TRBV30 and TRBJ1-2; 8 nucleotides align to TRBD1. This CDR3 spans 13 amino acids. In germline, CDR1 is GTSNPN, CDR2 SVGIG (reference sequence). The J segment lost 6 bases and the V segment lost 2 bases, leaving 5 bases of the junction unmatched. CDR3 amino acids: CAWSRDRPHGYTF. CDR3 bases: TGTGCCTGGAGTCGGGACAGGCCCCATGGCTACACCTTC. Based on the CDR3 plus reference TRBV30 and TRBJ1-2, the full variable domain is SQTIHQWPATLVQPVGSPLSLECTVEGTSNPNLYWYRQAAGRGLQLLFYSVGIGQISSEVPQNLSASRPQDRQFILSSKKLLLSDSGFYLCAWSRDRPHGYTFGSGTRLTVV.